This is a list of T cell receptor beta chains from one sample in a study of blood T cell repertoires in COVID-19. TCRdb's copy holds only in-frame clones and misses some; the assay was immunoSEQ multiplex PCR. The sample has approximately 99,000 clones, 70% to 85% seen once; the top ten hold 1.8%. The sequencing input was peripheral blood. The source of these receptors is a woman between 40 and 50 years old with acute or convalescent COVID-19. The CDR3 runs from the conserved cysteine through the conserved F or W. D genes are given only for firm matches. Rows may omit the clone size; those that give it use once, few, many or a size class.

few	TRBV5-6	TRBJ1-2	TRBD1	CASSSGQGDHSAF	TGTGCCAGCAGCTCCGGACAGGGGGACCACTCCGCCTTC
few	TRBV7-2	TRBJ2-5	-	CASSLSLGETQYF	TGTGCCAGCAGCCTTAGCTTGGGAGAGACCCAGTACTTC
-	TRBV9	TRBJ1-6	-	CASSFSGTSDSPLHF	TGTGCCAGCAGTTTCTCCGGGACTTCTGATTCACCCCTCCACTTT
few	TRBV6-2/TRBV6-3	TRBJ2-1	TRBD2	CASSPSGGSYNEQFF	TGTGCCAGCAGTCCGTCGGGGGGCTCCTACAATGAGCAGTTCTTC
-	TRBV19	TRBJ2-2	TRBD2	CASTAGGGWTGELFF	TGTGCCAGTACGGCCGGCGGGGGGTGGACCGGGGAGCTGTTTTTT
once	TRBV10-3	TRBJ1-1	TRBD1	CAISGTGNEAFF	TGTGCCATCAGTGGGACAGGAAATGAAGCTTTCTTT
-	TRBV30	TRBJ1-1	TRBD1	CAWRGTAINTEAFF	TGTGCCTGGAGAGGGACAGCCATTAACACTGAAGCTTTCTTT
-	TRBV19	TRBJ1-2	-	CASSPHFYGYTF	TGTGCCAGCTCCCCCCACTTCTATGGCTACACCTTC
-	TRBV5-4	TRBJ1-6	TRBD1	CASSLRGTGGYSPLHF	TGTGCCAGCAGCTTGCGTGGGACAGGGGGTTACTCACCCCTCCACTTT
-	TRBV10-3	TRBJ1-1	-	CAISGTKNPADTEAFF	TGTGCCATCAGCGGCACCAAGAACCCGGCGGACACTGAAGCTTTCTTT